One and the same sample provided the 17 T cell receptor beta chains below, sequenced in a study of shared clonotypes between healthy human individuals. Data came from immunoSEQ multiplex PCR; TCRdb stores just in-frame clones and leaves some out. The repertoire has 470,000 or so clones, 65% to 85% of them found once; the top ten carry 10% to 15%. Sequencing was performed on PBMCs. These TCRs come from a woman aged 40 to 55 in good health. Some clones in this sample may be carry-over from other donors' samples.

The rearrangement joins TRBV18 to TRBJ2-7, with 10 nucleotides matching TRBD1. V was pared by 2 bases and J by 2 bases, with 3 bases of the junction left unmatched. There are 15 residues in the CDR3. Germline CDR1 is KGHSH and CDR2 is LQKENI. The CDR3 DNA sequence: TGTGCCAGCTCACCATATGGGACAGGGGCCTACGAGCAGTACTTC. Its protein is CASSPYGTGAYEQYF. The whole variable domain, filled in from reference TRBV18 and TRBJ2-7, reads NAGVMQNPRHLVRRRGQEARLRCSPMKGHSHVYWYRQLPEEGLKFMVYLQKENIIDESGMPKERFSAEFPKEGPSILRIQQVVRGDSAAYFCASSPYGTGAYEQYFGPGTRLTVT.

The rearrangement uses TRBV13 and TRBJ1-1, with unresolved D. The CDR3 is 13 amino acids. The V gene lost 5 bases and the J gene lost 5 bases, with 12 bases spanning the gap. Germline V gene lookup returns CDR1 PRHDT and CDR2 FYEKMQ (reference sequence). CDR3 residues: CASSPRGSTEAFF. The CDR3 DNA follows: TGTGCCAGCAGCCCCCGAGGCTCAACTGAAGCTTTCTTT.

The chain recombines TRBV7-2 with TRBJ2-1, with 14 nucleotides matching TRBD2. Unmatched junction bases numbered 7, after V lost 5 bases and J lost 4 bases. The CDR3 is 17 residues long. The germline gives CDR1 SGHTA, CDR2 FQGNSA. The DNA for the CDR3 is TGTGCCAGCAGCGGCGGACTAGCGGGAGGACGATACAATGAGCAGTTCTTC. Its translation: CASSGGLAGGRYNEQFF.

Of note for this clone: It differs at one base from a far larger clone, so likely a read error. The CDR3 DNA sequence: TGTGCCAGCAGAAGGTTGGGGGAGAACACTGAAGCTTTCTTT. Translation: CASRRLGENTEAFF. The chain links TRBV28 to TRBJ1-1, with a tentative D call TRBD1 (5 bases). The V end was cut by 6 bases, the J end by 1 base, with 12 bases between. Germline V CDR1 and CDR2: MDHEN, SYDVKM. This CDR3 is built from 14 residues. The full variable domain, rest sourced from reference TRBV28 and TRBJ1-1, is DVKVTQSSRYLVKRTGEKVFLECVQDMDHENMFWYRQDPGLGLRLIYFSYDVKMKEKGDIPEGYSVSREKKERFSLILESASTNQTSMYLCASRRLGENTEAFFGQGTRLTVV.

About this clone itself: Only one base separates this from a far larger clonotype, so it likely reflects a read error. The V and J genes are TRBV30 and TRBJ1-4; no clear D. V was pared by 2 bases and J by 2 bases, with 12 bases between. Per the germline V gene, CDR1 is GTSNPN and CDR2 is SVGIG (reference sequence). CDR3 length: 15 amino acids. CDR3 region: CAWSILGGTNEKLFF. CDR3 in DNA: TGTGCCTGGAGTATACTGGGCGGGACTAATGAAAAACTGTTTTTT.

This clone has just a few counts. The chain is built from TRBV2 and TRBJ2-7; D is uncertain. V was clipped by 4 bases and J by 3 bases, with 7 bases between them. CDR1 and CDR2 from the germline V gene are SNHLY and FYNNEI. This CDR3 has 12 amino acids. The CDR3 spells CASSVSIYEQYF. CDR3 sequence (DNA): TGTGCCAGCAGTGTGTCTATCTACGAGCAGTACTTC.

The V gene is TRBV5-4, the J gene TRBJ2-5; possibly TRBD2 for D (6 bases). The DNA end is a closer match to TRBJ2-7, so the J assignment may be wrong. This CDR3 spans 15 amino acids. In germline, CDR1 is SGHNT, CDR2 YYREEE (reference sequence). Written as DNA, the CDR3 is TGTGCCAGCAGCTTTGAGGAGGGGAGCTCCTACGAGCAGTACTTC. Encoded protein: CASSFEEGSSYEQYF.

For this clone: An end of the junction differs from the germline gene, which may be a read error. The chain uses TRBV4-1 and TRBJ1-1; the D gene is possibly TRBD1 (5 bases). The CDR3 is 18 amino acids. Looked up from germline, CDR1 is MGHRA and CDR2 is YSYEKL. The CDR3 nucleotides read TGCGCCAGCGGCCAAGGGGTTGGTCCTGGGAGGATTAACACTGAAGCTTTCTTT. Protein product: CASGQGVGPGRINTEAFF.

Notes on this clone: It is likely a read error: a sequence one base away is far more abundant. The chain employs TRBV5-6 and TRBJ1-2; tentatively, D is TRBD1 (6 bases). Between the trimmed V and J ends, which lost 1 base and 6 bases, there was a span of 16 bases. CDR1 is SGHDT, CDR2 YYEEEE, per germline. This CDR3 has 15 amino acids. The CDR3 sequence: CASSLNRERDHGYTF. CDR3 coding DNA: TGTGCCAGCAGCTTGAACAGGGAAAGGGACCATGGCTACACCTTC.

About this clone itself: At one end, the junction sequence differs from germline, possibly due to a read error. The chain couples TRBV27 to TRBJ1-5; no reliable D call. The length of the CDR3 is 14 residues. CDR1 is MNHEY and CDR2 is SMNVEV in the germline V gene (reference sequence). CDR3 sequence reads: CASGFRHTNQPQHF. In nucleotides, the CDR3 is TGTGCCAGCGGTTTCCGTCATACCAATCAGCCCCAGCATTTT.

On this clone itself: A far larger clone is only one base removed, so a read error is likely. V usage is TRBV28 and J usage is TRBJ2-7; D unresolved. Trimming took 7 bases from V and 0 from J, leaving 4 bases between them. The CDR3 runs 11 residues. Germline CDR1 MDHEN, CDR2 SYDVKM. The CDR3 nucleotides read TGTGCCAGCATTACCTCCTACGAGCAGTACTTC. As protein: CASITSYEQYF.

The chain links TRBV6-5 to TRBJ1-2; D is possibly TRBD1 (6 bases). CDR1 is MNHEY, CDR2 SVGAGI, per germline. The CDR3 spans 16 residues. V gave up 2 bases and J gave up 8 bases, with 21 bases separating them. CDR3 bases: TGTGCCAGCAGTTACAGCCCTGGACAGCCGGTGGGAGGCTACACCTTC. It specifies CASSYSPGQPVGGYTF.

This chain links TRBV18 with TRBJ1-2, with unresolved D. V dropped 2 bases and J dropped 2 bases, with 6 bases sitting between them. In germline, CDR1 is KGHSH, CDR2 LQKENI. This CDR3 comprises 13 residues. CDR3 nucleotides: TGTGCCAGCTCACCAGAGGAGAACTATGGCTACACCTTC. It codes for CASSPEENYGYTF.

The rearrangement joins TRBV6-5 to TRBJ2-2; D remains unclear. Trimming left V 5 bases short and J 6 bases short, with 10 bases between. This CDR3 is built from 13 residues. CDR1 and CDR2 (germline): MNHEY, SVGAGI. The CDR3 region has the DNA TGTGCCAGCAGTCGCACTGTCTCCGGGGAGCTGTTTTTT. This sequence encodes CASSRTVSGELFF.

The CDR3 sequence is CALRLYGTSGNTIYF. The CDR3 DNA sequence: TGTGCCCTGAGGCTCTACGGGACCTCTGGAAACACCATATATTTT. The chain carries TRBV30 and TRBJ1-3, with D tentatively TRBD1 (5 bases). Trimming removed 8 bases from V and 0 bases from J, with 17 bases in between. The germline CDR1 and CDR2 sequences are GTSNPN and SVGIG (reference sequence). The CDR3 loop spans 15 amino acids.

The chain links TRBV4-1 to TRBJ1-1; 8 positions match TRBD1. CDR3 length equals 17 residues. Per the germline V gene, CDR1 is MGHRA and CDR2 is YSYEKL. V shed 5 bases and J 0 bases; nucleotides not matched to a gene: 11. The CDR3 DNA reads TGCGCCAGCAGCTCAAGACAGGGGATGTACATGAACACTGAAGCTTTCTTT. Encoded protein: CASSSRQGMYMNTEAFF.

The V and J genes are TRBV7-2 and TRBJ1-2, with D possibly being TRBD1 (5 bases). CDR3 length equals 13 residues. The V and J ends lost 5 bases and 4 bases respectively, with 11 bases between them. CDR1 SGHTA and CDR2 FQGNSA come from the germline V gene. CDR3 protein: CASSPRQIYGYTF. As DNA, the CDR3 is TGTGCCAGCAGCCCGCGACAGATCTATGGCTACACCTTC.